Each of the 5 T cell receptor beta chains below was sequenced from the same sample in a study of T cells in Graves' hyperthyroidism and ophthalmopathy (dated by TCRdb to between 2018 and 2020). The library was produced with multiplex PCR. TCRdb names Illumina HiSeq 2000 as the instrument used. Amplification of TCR beta CDR3 regions was carried out from RNA transcripts. The TCR CDR3 was subjected to a first round of RT-PCR using the HTBI primer set and the Qiagen OneStep RT-PCR kit. TCRdb trimmed public reads at Q25 via fastp, called clones via MiXCR and kept in-frame beta chains. Merged by CDR3 protein, the rows form single entries marked with the most common genes and DNA. This sample lists about 700,000 distinct CDR3 sequences; 12% to 15% were detected once. The ten largest clones take up roughly a tenth of the sample. Sequenced: blood. The receptor source for this set is a woman younger than 35 with Graves' hyperthyroidism.

This clonotype occurred many times. The chain joins TRBV7-3 to TRBJ2-1, with TRBD1 identical over 7 bases. With 2 bases clipped from V and 9 bases from J, the junction kept 7 bases outside the gene matches. The CDR3 contains 14 residues. Germline assignment: CDR1 SGHTA and CDR2 FQGTGA. This CDR3 reads CASSLFVGGSEQFF. The CDR3 nucleotides are TGTGCCAGCAGCTTATTCGTAGGGGGCAGTGAGCAGTTCTTC.

This chain connects TRBV13 to TRBJ1-1; D is unresolved. Trimming cost V 5 bases and J 1 base, with 8 bases left between them. This CDR3 has 13 amino acids. Germline assignment: CDR1 PRHDT and CDR2 FYEKMQ (reference sequence). The CDR3 reads CASSVNTNTEAFF. The CDR3 region has the DNA TGTGCCAGCAGCGTAAACACGAACACTGAAGCTTTCTTT.

This clonotype was seen only a few times. The rearrangement links TRBV4-3 to TRBJ2-5, with a weak D call TRBD2 (5 bases). The germline CDR1 and CDR2 sequences are LGHNA and YSLEER. V lost 0 bases, J lost 2 bases, and 10 bases lay in between. CDR3 size: 15 residues. This CDR3 is CASSQDGLPQETQYF. CDR3 nucleotide sequence: TGCGCCAGCAGCCAAGATGGACTTCCGCAAGAGACCCAGTACTTC.

The chain couples TRBV3-1 to TRBJ2-1, with unresolved D. CDR3 length equals 15 residues. The germline V gene encodes CDR1 LGHDT and CDR2 YNNKEL (reference sequence). Deletions cut 3 bases from V and 2 bases from J, with 11 bases between. CDR3 bases: TGTGCCAGCAGCCATTCCCCGGACGCCTACAATGAGCAGTTCTTC. It yields the protein CASSHSPDAYNEQFF.

This clonotype was seen a handful of times. The chain combines TRBV24-1 with TRBJ2-1, with unresolved D. CDR1 is KGHDR and CDR2 is SFDVKD in the germline V gene. The CDR3 has 16 residues. Trimming took off 2 bases at V and 0 bases at J, with 10 bases between the two ends. The CDR3 is CATSDSGPSSYNEQFF. The CDR3 DNA reads as TGTGCCACCAGTGATTCTGGTCCGAGCTCCTACAATGAGCAGTTCTTC.